Detailed here is one TCR beta chain. V was clipped by 3 bases and J by 7 bases, with 12 bases between them. Per the germline V gene, CDR1 is LNHDA and CDR2 is SQIVND (reference sequence). This CDR3 contains 13 residues. Libraries were prepared by immunoSEQ multiplex PCR; TCRdb keeps only in-frame clonotypes and omits some of them. The table includes a few hundred thousand clones, around 90% detected once. This specimen belongs to a study of blood T cell repertoires in COVID-19. Sequenced material: PBMCs or T cells enriched from blood (not recorded which). This sequence originates from a woman aged 45 to 65 who had recovered from COVID-19. This rearrangement joins TRBV19 to TRBJ1-2, with a tentative D call TRBD1 (5 bases). This CDR3 is CASSMSRVSGYTF. As DNA, the CDR3 is TGTGCCAGTAGTATGTCCAGGGTCAGTGGCTACACCTTC.